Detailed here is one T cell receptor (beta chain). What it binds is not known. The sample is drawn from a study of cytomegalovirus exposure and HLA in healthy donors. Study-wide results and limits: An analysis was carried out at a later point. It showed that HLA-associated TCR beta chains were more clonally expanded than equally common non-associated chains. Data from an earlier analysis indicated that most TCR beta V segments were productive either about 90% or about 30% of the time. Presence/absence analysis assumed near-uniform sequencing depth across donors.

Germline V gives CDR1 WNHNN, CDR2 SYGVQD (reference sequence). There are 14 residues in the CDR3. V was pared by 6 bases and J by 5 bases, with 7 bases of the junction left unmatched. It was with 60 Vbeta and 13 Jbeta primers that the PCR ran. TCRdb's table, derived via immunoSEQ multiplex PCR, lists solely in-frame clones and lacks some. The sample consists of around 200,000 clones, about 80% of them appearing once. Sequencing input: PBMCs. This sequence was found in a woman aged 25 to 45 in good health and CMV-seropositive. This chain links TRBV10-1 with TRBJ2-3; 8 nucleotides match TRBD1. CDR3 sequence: CASRQGAEGDTQYF. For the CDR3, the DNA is TGCGCCAGCAGGCAGGGGGCTGAGGGAGATACGCAGTATTTT.